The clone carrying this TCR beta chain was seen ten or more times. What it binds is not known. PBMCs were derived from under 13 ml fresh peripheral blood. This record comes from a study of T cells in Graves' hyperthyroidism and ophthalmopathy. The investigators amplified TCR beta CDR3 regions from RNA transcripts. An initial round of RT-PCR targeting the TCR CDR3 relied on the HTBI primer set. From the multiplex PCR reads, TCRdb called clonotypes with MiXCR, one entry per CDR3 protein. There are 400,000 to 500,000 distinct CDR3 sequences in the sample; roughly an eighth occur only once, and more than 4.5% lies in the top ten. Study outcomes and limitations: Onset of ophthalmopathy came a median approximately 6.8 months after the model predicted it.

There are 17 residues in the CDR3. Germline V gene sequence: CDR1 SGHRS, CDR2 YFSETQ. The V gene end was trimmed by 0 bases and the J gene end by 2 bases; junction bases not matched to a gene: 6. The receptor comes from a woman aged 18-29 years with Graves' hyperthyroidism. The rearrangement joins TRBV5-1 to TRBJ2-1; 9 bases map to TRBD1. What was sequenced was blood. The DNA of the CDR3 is TGCGCCAGCAGCTTGGAAGCGTGGGACAGGGCCTACAATGAGCAGTTCTTC. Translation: CASSLEAWDRAYNEQFF. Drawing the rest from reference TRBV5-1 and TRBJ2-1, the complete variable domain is KAGVTQTPRYLIKTRGQQVTLSCSPISGHRSVSWYQQTPGQGLQFLFEYFSETQRNKGNFPGRFSGRQFSNSRSEMNVSTLELGDSALYLCASSLEAWDRAYNEQFFGPGTRLTVL.